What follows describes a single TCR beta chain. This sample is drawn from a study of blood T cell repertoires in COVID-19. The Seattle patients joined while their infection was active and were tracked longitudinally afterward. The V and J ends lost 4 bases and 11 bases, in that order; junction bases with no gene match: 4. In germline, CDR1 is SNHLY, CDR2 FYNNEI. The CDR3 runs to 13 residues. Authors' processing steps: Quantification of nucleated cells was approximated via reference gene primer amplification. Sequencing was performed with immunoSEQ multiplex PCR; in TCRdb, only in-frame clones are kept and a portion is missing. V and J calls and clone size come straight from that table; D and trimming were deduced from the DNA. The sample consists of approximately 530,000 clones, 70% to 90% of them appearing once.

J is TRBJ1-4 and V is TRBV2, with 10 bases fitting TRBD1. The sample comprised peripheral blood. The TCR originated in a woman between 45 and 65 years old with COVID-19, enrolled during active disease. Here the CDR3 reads CASSGQGAWKLFF. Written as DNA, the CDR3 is TGTGCCAGCAGTGGACAGGGGGCTTGGAAACTGTTTTTT.